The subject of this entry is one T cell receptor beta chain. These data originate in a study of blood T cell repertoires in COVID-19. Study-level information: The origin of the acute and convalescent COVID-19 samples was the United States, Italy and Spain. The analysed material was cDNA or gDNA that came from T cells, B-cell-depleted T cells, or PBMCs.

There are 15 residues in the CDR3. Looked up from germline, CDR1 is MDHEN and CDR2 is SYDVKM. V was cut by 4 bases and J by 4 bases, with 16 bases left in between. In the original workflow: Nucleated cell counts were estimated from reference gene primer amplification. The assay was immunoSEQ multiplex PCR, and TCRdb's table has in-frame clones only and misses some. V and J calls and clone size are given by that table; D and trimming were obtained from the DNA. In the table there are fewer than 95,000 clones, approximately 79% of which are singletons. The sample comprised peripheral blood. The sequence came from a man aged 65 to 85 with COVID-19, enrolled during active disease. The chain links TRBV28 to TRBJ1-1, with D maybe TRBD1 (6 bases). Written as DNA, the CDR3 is TGTGCCAGCAGTTCGCCCACACAGGGCGCCACTGAAGCTTTCTTT. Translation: CASSSPTQGATEAFF.